The present entry profiles one TCR beta chain with its context. Random-hexamer reverse transcription was applied to roughly 0.5 to 1 ug RNA. TCR beta CDR3 was amplified by immunoSEQ multiplex PCR. This amplification extended across 54 Vbeta and 13 Jbeta segments. Each CDR3 protein gets one entry after TCRdb re-called the immunoSEQ multiplex PCR reads with MiXCR. The table records about 120,000 distinct CDR3 sequences, 94% of them present only once. The data are from a study of CD8 T cells in Susac syndrome. Sequencing targeted TCR beta in blood CD8+ and CD4+ T cells. Healthy donors served as the controls. They were matched for age and sex. Negative isolation yielded the CD8+ and CD4+ T cells, while FACS enriched the TEMRA cells. Trimming took 2 bases from V and 4 from J, leaving 7 bases between them. CDR1 and CDR2 (germline): SGHNT, YYREEE (reference sequence). The CDR3 extends over 12 amino acids.

V and J are TRBV5-4 and TRBJ2-7; D is ambiguous. The TCR comes from a human donor in good health. Sample: CD4+ T cells from PBMCs. This chain's CDR3 is CASSFEPYEQYF. In DNA, the CDR3 is TGTGCCAGCAGCTTTGAGCCGTACGAGCAGTACTTC.